This T cell receptor (beta chain) was profiled in a study of T cells in narcolepsy. This CDR3 spans 14 amino acids. In germline, CDR1 is SGHNT, CDR2 YYREEE (reference sequence). The data were produced by immunoSEQ multiplex PCR, yet TCRdb's version contains in-frame clones alone and is incomplete. The sample includes about 27,000 clones, roughly 81% of them seen just once. The sequence was obtained from a human donor with narcolepsy. Specimen: CD45RA- memory CD4+ T cells from PBMCs. The chain is built from TRBV5-4 and TRBJ2-5, with D possibly TRBD1 on 5 matching bases. The last part of the DNA fits TRBJ2-7 better; the J call may be wrong. CDR3 coding DNA: TGTGCCACTTTAGAGACAGCGCTAAACTACGAGCAGTACTTC. Its protein product is CATLETALNYEQYF.